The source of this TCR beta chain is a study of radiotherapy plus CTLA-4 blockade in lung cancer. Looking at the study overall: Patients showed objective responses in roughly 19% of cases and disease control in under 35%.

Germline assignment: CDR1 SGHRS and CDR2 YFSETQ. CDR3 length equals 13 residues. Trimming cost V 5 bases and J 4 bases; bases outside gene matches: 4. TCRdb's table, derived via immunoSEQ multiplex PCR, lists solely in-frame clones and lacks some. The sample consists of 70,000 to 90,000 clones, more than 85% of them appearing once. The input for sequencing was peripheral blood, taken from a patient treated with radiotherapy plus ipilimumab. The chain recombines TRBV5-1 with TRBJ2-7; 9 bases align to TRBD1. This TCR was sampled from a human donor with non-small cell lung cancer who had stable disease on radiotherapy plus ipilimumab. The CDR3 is CASRMTGGYEQYF. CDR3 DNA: TGCGCCAGCAGAATGACAGGGGGGTACGAGCAGTACTTC.